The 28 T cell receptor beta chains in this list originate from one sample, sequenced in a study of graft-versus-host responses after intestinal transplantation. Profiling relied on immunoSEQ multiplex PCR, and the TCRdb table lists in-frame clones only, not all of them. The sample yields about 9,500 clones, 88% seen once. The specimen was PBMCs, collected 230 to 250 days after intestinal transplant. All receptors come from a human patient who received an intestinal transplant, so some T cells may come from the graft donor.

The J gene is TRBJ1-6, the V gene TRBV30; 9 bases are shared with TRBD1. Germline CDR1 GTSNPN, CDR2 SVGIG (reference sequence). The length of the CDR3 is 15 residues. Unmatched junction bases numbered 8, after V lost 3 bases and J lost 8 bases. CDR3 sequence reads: CAWRPGRTGDSPLHF. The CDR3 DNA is TGTGCCTGGAGACCTGGGCGGACAGGGGATTCACCCCTCCACTTT.

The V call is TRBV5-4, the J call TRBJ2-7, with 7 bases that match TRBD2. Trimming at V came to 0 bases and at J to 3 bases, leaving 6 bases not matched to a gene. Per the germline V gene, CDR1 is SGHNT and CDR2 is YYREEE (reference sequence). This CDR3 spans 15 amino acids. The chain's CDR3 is CASSLGAGVNYEQYF. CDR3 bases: TGTGCCAGCAGCTTGGGGGCGGGGGTAAACTACGAGCAGTACTTC. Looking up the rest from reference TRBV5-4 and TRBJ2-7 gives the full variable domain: ETGVTQSPTHLIKTRGQQVTLRCSSQSGHNTVSWYQQALGQGPQFIFQYYREEENGRGNFPPRFSGLQFPNYSSELNVNALELDDSALYLCASSLGAGVNYEQYFGPGTRLTVT.

In nucleotides, the CDR3 is TGTGCCACCAGCAGGACAGCGAACACTGAAGCTTTCTTT. Its protein is CATSRTANTEAFF. V is TRBV15 and J is TRBJ1-1, with a tentative D call TRBD1 (5 bases). Deletions cut 3 bases from V and 1 base from J, with 6 bases between. Germline CDR1 is LNHNV and CDR2 is YYDKDF (reference sequence). The CDR3 totals 13 residues.

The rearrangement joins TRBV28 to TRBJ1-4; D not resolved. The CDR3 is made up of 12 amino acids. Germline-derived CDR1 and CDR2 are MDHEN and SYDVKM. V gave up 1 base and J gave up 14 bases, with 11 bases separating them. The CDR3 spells CASSLSPRLLFF. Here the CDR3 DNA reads TGTGCCAGCAGTTTATCCCCAAGATTGCTGTTTTTT. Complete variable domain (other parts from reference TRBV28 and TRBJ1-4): DVKVTQSSRYLVKRTGEKVFLECVQDMDHENMFWYRQDPGLGLRLIYFSYDVKMKEKGDIPEGYSVSREKKERFSLILESASTNQTSMYLCASSLSPRLLFFGSGTQLSVL.

CDR3 sequence (DNA): TGTGCCAGCAGGACGACTCCCAGCCTCACCGGGGAGCTGTTTTTT. This encodes CASRTTPSLTGELFF. The chain employs TRBV2 and TRBJ2-2; no clear D. The length of the CDR3 is 15 residues. V was cut by 6 bases and J by 4 bases, with 15 bases left in between. Per the germline V gene, CDR1 is SNHLY and CDR2 is FYNNEI.

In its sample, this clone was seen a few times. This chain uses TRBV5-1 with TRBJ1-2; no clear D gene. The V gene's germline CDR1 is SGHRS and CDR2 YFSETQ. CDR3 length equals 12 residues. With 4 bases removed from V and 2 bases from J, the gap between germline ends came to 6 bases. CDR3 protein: CASSKDNYGYTF. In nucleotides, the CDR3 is TGCGCCAGCAGCAAGGACAACTATGGCTACACCTTC.

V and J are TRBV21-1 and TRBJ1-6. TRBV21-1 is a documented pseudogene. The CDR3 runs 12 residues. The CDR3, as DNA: TGTGCCAGCGGGGTGGGGGGTTCACCCCTCCACTTT. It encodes CASGVGGSPLHF.

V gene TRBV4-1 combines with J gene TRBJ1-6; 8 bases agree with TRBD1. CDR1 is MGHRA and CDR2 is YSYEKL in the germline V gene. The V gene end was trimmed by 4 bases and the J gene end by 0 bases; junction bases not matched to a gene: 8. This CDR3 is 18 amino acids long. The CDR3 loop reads CASSPLGQESSYNSPLHF. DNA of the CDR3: TGCGCCAGCAGCCCCTTGGGACAGGAGAGCTCCTATAATTCACCCCTCCACTTT.

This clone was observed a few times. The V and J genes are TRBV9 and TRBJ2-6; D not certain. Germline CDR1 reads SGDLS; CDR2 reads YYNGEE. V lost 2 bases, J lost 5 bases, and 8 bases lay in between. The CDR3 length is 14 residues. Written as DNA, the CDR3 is TGTGCCAGCAGCGTCGACCACTGGGCCAACGTCCTGACTTTC. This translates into CASSVDHWANVLTF. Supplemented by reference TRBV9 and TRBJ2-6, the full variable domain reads DSGVTQTPKHLITATGQRVTLRCSPRSGDLSVYWYQQSLDQGLQFLIQYYNGEERAKGNILERFSAQQFPDLHSELNLSSLELGDSALYFCASSVDHWANVLTFGAGSRLTVL.

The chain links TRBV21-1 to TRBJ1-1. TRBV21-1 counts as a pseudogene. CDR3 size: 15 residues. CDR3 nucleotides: TGTGCCAGCAGCAAAGACGCGGGTCGGAACACTGAAGCTTTCTTT. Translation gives CASSKDAGRNTEAFF.

The CDR3 reads CASSARIGVGYTF. The CDR3 DNA sequence: TGTGCCAGCAGCGCCCGTATAGGGGTTGGCTACACCTTC. The V call is TRBV9, the J call TRBJ1-2; D possibly corresponds to TRBD1 (5 bases). Germline V gives CDR1 SGDLS, CDR2 YYNGEE. The ends were cut back, 3 bases at V and 7 bases at J, with 13 bases in the middle. The CDR3 runs to 13 residues.

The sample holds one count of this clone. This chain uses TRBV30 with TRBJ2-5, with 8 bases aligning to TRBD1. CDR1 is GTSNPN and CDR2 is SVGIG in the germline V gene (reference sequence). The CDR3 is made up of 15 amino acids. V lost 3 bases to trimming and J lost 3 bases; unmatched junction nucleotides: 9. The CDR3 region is CAWSHLWDRKETQYF. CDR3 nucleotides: TGTGCCTGGAGCCACCTTTGGGACAGGAAAGAGACCCAGTACTTC.

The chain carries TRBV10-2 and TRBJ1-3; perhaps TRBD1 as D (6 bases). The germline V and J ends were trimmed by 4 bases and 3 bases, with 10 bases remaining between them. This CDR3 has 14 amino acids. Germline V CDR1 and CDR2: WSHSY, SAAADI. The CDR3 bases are TGCGCCAGCAGTGTAACAGGGTTTGGAAACACCATATATTTT. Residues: CASSVTGFGNTIYF.

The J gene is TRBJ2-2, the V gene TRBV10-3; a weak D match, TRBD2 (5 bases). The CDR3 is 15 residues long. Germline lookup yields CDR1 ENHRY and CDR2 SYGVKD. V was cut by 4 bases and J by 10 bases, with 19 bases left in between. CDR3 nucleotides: TGTGCCATCAGTGCTTCTCTGAAGACCGGGGAGGAGCTGTTTTTT. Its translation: CAISASLKTGEELFF.

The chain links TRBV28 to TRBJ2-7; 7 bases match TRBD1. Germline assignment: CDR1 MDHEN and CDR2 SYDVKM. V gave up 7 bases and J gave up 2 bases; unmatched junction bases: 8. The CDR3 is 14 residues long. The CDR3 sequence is CASTPTGTAYEQYF. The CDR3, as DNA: TGTGCCAGCACACCGACAGGGACCGCCTACGAGCAGTACTTC.

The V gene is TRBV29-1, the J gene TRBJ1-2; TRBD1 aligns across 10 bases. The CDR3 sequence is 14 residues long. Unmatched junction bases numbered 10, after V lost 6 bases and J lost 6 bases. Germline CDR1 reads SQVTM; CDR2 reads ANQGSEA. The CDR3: CSVSDRGQGNGYTF. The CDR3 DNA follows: TGCAGCGTCTCAGACAGGGGACAGGGGAATGGCTACACCTTC.

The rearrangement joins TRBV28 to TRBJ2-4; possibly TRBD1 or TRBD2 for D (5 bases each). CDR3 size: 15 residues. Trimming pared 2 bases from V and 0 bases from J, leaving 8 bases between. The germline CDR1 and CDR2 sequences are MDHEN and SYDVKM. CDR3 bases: TGTGCCAGCAGTTTACCAGGGACAGCCAAAAACATTCAGTACTTC. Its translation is CASSLPGTAKNIQYF.

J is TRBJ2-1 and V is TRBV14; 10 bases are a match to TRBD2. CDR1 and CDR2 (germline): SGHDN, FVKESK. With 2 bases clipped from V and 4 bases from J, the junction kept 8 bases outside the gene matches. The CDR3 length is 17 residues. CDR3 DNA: TGTGCCAGCAGCCAAACCCCTGGACTAGCGGAGTACAATGAGCAGTTCTTC. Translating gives CASSQTPGLAEYNEQFF.

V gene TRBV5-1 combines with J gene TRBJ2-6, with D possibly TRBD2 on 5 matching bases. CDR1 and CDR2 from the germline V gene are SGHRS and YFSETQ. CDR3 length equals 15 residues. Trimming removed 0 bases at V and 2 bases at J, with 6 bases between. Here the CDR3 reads CASSLGGTGANVLTF. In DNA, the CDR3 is TGCGCCAGCAGCTTGGGAGGGACTGGGGCCAACGTCCTGACTTTC.

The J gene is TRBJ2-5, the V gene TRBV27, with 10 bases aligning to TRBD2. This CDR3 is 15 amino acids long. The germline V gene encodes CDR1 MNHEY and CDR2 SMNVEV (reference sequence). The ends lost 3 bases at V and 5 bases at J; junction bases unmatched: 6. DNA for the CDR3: TGTGCCAGCAGTTTGACCTCTAGCGGGAGTGAGACCCAGTACTTC. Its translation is CASSLTSSGSETQYF.

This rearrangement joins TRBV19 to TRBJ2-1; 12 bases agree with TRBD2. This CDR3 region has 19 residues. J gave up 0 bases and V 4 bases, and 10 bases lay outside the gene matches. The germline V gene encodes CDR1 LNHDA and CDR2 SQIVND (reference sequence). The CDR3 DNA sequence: TGTGCCAGTAGTACCCCCGGGACTAGCGGGTCTAGCTCCTACAATGAGCAGTTCTTC. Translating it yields CASSTPGTSGSSSYNEQFF.

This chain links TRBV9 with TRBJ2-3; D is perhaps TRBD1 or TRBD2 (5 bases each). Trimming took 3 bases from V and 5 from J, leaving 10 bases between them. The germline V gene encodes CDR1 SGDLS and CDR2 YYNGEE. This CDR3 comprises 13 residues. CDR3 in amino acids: CASSDFGGDTQYF. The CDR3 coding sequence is TGTGCCAGCAGCGACTTTGGGGGAGATACGCAGTATTTT. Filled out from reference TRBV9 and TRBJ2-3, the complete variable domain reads DSGVTQTPKHLITATGQRVTLRCSPRSGDLSVYWYQQSLDQGLQFLIQYYNGEERAKGNILERFSAQQFPDLHSELNLSSLELGDSALYFCASSDFGGDTQYFGPGTRLTVL.

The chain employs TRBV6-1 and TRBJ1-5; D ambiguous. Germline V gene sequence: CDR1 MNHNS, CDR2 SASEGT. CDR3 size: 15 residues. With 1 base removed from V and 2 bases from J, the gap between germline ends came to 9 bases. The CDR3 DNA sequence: TGTGCCAGCAGTGAAGGAAGAACAGGCAATCAGCCCCAGCATTTT. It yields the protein CASSEGRTGNQPQHF.

CDR3 in amino acids: CASRGSQGPPLYTGELFF. The CDR3 bases are TGTGCCAGCAGGGGTTCACAGGGGCCCCCTCTTTACACCGGGGAGCTGTTTTTT. This chain joins TRBV14 and TRBJ2-2, with 7 bases fitting TRBD1. J lost 3 bases, V lost 6 bases, and 16 bases had no gene match. This CDR3 has 18 residues. CDR1 and CDR2 from the germline V gene are SGHDN and FVKESK.

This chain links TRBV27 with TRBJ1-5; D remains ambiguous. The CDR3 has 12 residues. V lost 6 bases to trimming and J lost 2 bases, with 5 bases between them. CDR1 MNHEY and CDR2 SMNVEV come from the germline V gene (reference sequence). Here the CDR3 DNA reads TGTGCCAGCAGGGCCGGCAATCAGCCCCAGCATTTT. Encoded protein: CASRAGNQPQHF.

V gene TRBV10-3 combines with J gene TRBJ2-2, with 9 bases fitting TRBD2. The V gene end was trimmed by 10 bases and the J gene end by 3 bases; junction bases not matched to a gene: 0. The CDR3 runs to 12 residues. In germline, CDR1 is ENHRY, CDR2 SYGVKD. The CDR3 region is CASGRDTGELFF. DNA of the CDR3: TGTGCCAGCGGGAGGGACACCGGGGAGCTGTTTTTT.

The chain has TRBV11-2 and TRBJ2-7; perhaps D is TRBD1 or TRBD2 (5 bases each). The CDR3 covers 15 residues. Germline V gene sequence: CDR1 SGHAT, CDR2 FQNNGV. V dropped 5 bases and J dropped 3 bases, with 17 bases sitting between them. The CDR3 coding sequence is TGTGCCAGCAGCATTCTCCAGGGTGGGGGCTACGAGCAGTACTTC. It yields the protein CASSILQGGGYEQYF.

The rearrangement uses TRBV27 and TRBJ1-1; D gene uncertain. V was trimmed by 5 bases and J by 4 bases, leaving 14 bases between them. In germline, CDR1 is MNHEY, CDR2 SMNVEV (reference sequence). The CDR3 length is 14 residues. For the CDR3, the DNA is TGTGCCAGCAGTCCGATTGCTGGGGTCACTGAAGCTTTCTTT. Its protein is CASSPIAGVTEAFF.